This passage covers 10 T cell receptor beta chains from one sample sequenced in a study of response to subunit inactivated influenza vaccine. TCRdb re-derived calls from the RT-PCR reads in MiXCR, one entry per CDR3 protein. The sample shows under 200,000 distinct CDR3 sequences, around 10% of them seen only once. The specimen was CD8+ T cells sorted from PBMCs, collected less than 30 months after vaccination. Source of these receptors: a man between 50 and 75 years old who received an inactivated influenza vaccine.

The chain carries TRBV7-9 and TRBJ2-7, with D hard to call. The CDR3 has 13 residues. Germline lookup yields CDR1 SEHNR and CDR2 FQNEAQ (reference sequence). Trimming removed 3 bases at V and 5 bases at J, with 11 bases between. CDR3 nucleotide sequence: TGTGCCAGCAGCTTGGCCTCAGCCGACGAGCAGTACTTC. Residues: CASSLASADEQYF.

This clonotype was recorded once. The chain couples TRBV6-6 to TRBJ2-2; unclear D gene. The CDR3 length is 11 residues. V was shortened by 4 bases and J by 6 bases, with 3 bases between the two germline ends. Looked up from germline, CDR1 is MNHNY and CDR2 is SVGAGI (reference sequence). The CDR3, as DNA: TGTGCCAGCAGTTGCGCCGGGGAGCTGTTTTTT. Amino acid sequence: CASSCAGELFF.

V and J are TRBV28 and TRBJ2-7; D gene unclear. The CDR3 extends over 14 amino acids. Germline V gene data show CDR1 as MDHEN and CDR2 as SYDVKM. V lost 6 bases to trimming and J lost 1 base, with 13 bases between them. The CDR3 DNA follows: TGTGCCAGCAGCCCTAAACTGAGTTCCTACGAGCAGTACTTC. This gives the protein CASSPKLSSYEQYF.

This clonotype was seen only a few times. The chain uses TRBV2 and TRBJ2-1, with D unclear. The V gene's germline CDR1 is SNHLY and CDR2 FYNNEI. V dropped 7 bases and J dropped 2 bases, with 9 bases sitting between them. The CDR3 covers 13 residues. The CDR3 DNA reads as TGTGCCAGCAATATCGGCCCCTACAATGAGCAGTTCTTC. Its protein is CASNIGPYNEQFF.

This rearrangement joins TRBV9 to TRBJ2-3; TRBD2 matches 10 bases. V lost 1 base and J lost 5; bases outside the gene matches: 4. Germline assignment: CDR1 SGDLS and CDR2 YYNGEE. CDR3 length: 15 amino acids. CDR3 loop: CASSVSGGAIDTQYF. As DNA, the CDR3 is TGTGCCAGCAGCGTAAGCGGGGGGGCCATAGATACGCAGTATTTT.

The gene calls are TRBV13 and TRBJ1-4, with D maybe TRBD1 (5 bases). With 0 bases removed from V and 3 bases from J, the gap between germline ends came to 14 bases. CDR1 and CDR2 from the germline V gene are PRHDT and FYEKMQ (reference sequence). The CDR3 loop spans 17 amino acids. DNA for the CDR3: TGTGCCAGCAGCTTAGGCCCAGGGAGGGGATCTAATGAAAAACTGTTTTTT. Its protein product is CASSLGPGRGSNEKLFF.

J is TRBJ2-3 and V is TRBV24-1, with D unclear. CDR3 length: 13 residues. Trimming cost V 3 bases and J 5 bases, with 8 bases left between them. Germline V lookup: CDR1 KGHDR, CDR2 SFDVKD. CDR3 nucleotide sequence: TGTGCCACCAGTGATCATAACGTAGATACGCAGTATTTT. This gives the protein CATSDHNVDTQYF.

The gene calls are TRBV19 and TRBJ1-2, with no clear D. This CDR3 is 12 amino acids long. From germline, CDR1 is LNHDA and CDR2 SQIVND (reference sequence). With 5 bases removed from V and 4 bases from J, the gap between germline ends came to 8 bases. Here the CDR3 DNA reads TGTGCCAGTAGTGCCAACTTCTATGGCTACACCTTC. Protein sequence: CASSANFYGYTF.

The gene calls are TRBV5-1 and TRBJ1-4; D might be TRBD1 (6 bases). V shed 5 bases and J shed 3 bases, with 14 bases lying between them. CDR3 length: 15 amino acids. Per the germline V gene, CDR1 is SGHRS and CDR2 is YFSETQ. The CDR3 DNA reads as TGCGCCAGCAGTTCGATACAGGGCCCTAATGAAAAACTGTTTTTT. Protein: CASSSIQGPNEKLFF.

This clonotype was picked up a small number of times. The V and J genes are TRBV15 and TRBJ1-1; possible D gene TRBD1, 5 bases. This CDR3 contains 14 residues. Germline CDR1 LNHNV, CDR2 YYDKDF (reference sequence). V was cut by 0 bases and J by 3 bases, with 8 bases left in between. The CDR3 loop reads CATSRDMGDTEAFF. The CDR3 nucleotides are TGTGCCACCAGCAGAGATATGGGGGACACTGAAGCTTTCTTT.